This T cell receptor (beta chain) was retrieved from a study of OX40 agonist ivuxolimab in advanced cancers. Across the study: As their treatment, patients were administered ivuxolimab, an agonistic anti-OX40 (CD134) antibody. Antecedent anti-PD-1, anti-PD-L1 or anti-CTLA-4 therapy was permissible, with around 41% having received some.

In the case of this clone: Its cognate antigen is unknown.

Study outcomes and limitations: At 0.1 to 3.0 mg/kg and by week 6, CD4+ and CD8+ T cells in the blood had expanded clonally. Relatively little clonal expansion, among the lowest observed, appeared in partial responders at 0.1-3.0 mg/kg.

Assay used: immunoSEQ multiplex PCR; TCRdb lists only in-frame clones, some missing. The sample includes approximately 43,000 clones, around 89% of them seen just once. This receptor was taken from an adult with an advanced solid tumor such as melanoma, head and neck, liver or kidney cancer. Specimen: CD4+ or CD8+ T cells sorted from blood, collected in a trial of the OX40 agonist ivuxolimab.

For the CDR3, the DNA is TGTGCCAGCAGAAGCGACTGGCGAAACAATGAGCAGTTCTTC. This encodes CASRSDWRNNEQFF. The chain carries TRBV2 and TRBJ2-1; D remains unclear. CDR3 size: 14 residues. V lost 6 bases, J lost 5 bases, and 14 bases lay in between. Looked up from germline, CDR1 is SNHLY and CDR2 is FYNNEI.